This T cell receptor beta chain was obtained from a study of blood T cell repertoires in COVID-19. Study-wide background: Acute-phase and convalescent COVID-19 samples originated in the United States, Italy and Spain. The analysed material was cDNA or gDNA that came from T cells, B-cell-depleted T cells, or PBMCs.

The CDR3 contains 13 residues. V shed 7 bases and J 12 bases; nucleotides not matched to a gene: 7. Germline CDR1 and CDR2: MGHRA and YSYEKL. In the original analysis: Amplification of reference gene primers provided the estimated nucleated cell counts. The method was immunoSEQ multiplex PCR; TCRdb's version includes in-frame clones alone and lacks a portion of them. D and trimming were read from the DNA, whereas the V and J calls and clone size are those reported in that table. The sample has 380,000 or so clones, roughly 90% seen once. This TCR came from a man aged 35 to 55 with acute or convalescent COVID-19. The sequenced material came from peripheral blood. The chain joins TRBV4-1 to TRBJ1-6; 9 bases are shared with TRBD1. CDR3 residues: CASNRQGVEPLHF. In DNA, the CDR3 is TGCGCCAGCAACCGACAGGGGGTAGAACCCCTCCACTTT.